A selection of T cell receptor beta chains follows, all from one sample in a study of cytomegalovirus exposure and HLA in healthy donors. Some clones are missing from TCRdb's copy, which holds only in-frame ones; the method was immunoSEQ multiplex PCR. The data show about 160,000 clones, with around four fifths seen just once and about 1.3% held by the top ten. Sample: PBMCs. These receptors all stem from a woman aged 25 to 39 in good health and CMV-seronegative. Both conserved end residues are part of each CDR3. D genes are given only for firm matches. The size entry is marked missing in some rows and otherwise reads once, few, many or a size class.

TRBV2,-,-,TRBJ2-7,TGTACCAGCAACGGGTTATCCTACGAGCAGTACTTC,CTSNGLSYEQYF
TRBV30,-,-,TRBJ2-2,TGTGCCTGGAGTGTACTGTCCGGGGAGCTGTTTTTT,CAWSVLSGELFF
TRBV18,-,few,TRBJ1-3,TGTGCCTCGTCGGTCACCGGGGACACCATATATTTT,CASSVTGDTIYF
TRBV2,-,-,TRBJ2-4,TGTGCCAGCAGTGTCCGGGATCAGTACTTC,CASSVRDQYF
TRBV2,TRBD2,-,TRBJ2-7,TGTGCCGGTGCGGGAGGGGTCTCCTACGAGCAGTACTTC,CAGAGGVSYEQYF
TRBV30,-,once,TRBJ1-5,TGTGCCTCCGCGGCGGGCAATCAGCCCCAGCATTTT,CASAAGNQPQHF
TRBV5-1,TRBD1,once,TRBJ2-2,TGCGCCAGCCGGGGACAGATTGACACCGGGGAGCTGTTTTTT,CASRGQIDTGELFF
TRBV4-2,TRBD1,once,TRBJ1-2,TGTGCCAGCAGCGCGGGACAGACTTATGGCTACACCTTC,CASSAGQTYGYTF
TRBV5-6,-,-,TRBJ2-1,TGTGCCAGCAGCTTGAGGGGGGGCTCCTACAATGAGCAGTTCTTC,CASSLRGGSYNEQFF
TRBV6-1,-,-,TRBJ2-2,TGTGCCAGCAGGGCGGGACAGACATTCACCGGGGAGCTGTTTTTT,CASRAGQTFTGELFF
TRBV9,-,-,TRBJ2-3,TGTGCCAGCAGCGTTGGCGGAAGCACAGATACGCAGTATTTT,CASSVGGSTDTQYF
TRBV28,-,-,TRBJ1-5,TGTGCCAGCAGTTTATCAGGGGTTCTTAGCAATCAGCCCCAGCATTTT,CASSLSGVLSNQPQHF
TRBV28,-,few,TRBJ2-1,TGTGCCAGCAGTTTACCCCTACTCCAGGACAATGAGCAGTTCTTC,CASSLPLLQDNEQFF
TRBV29-1,-,-,TRBJ2-5,TGCAGCGTTGCAGGGTATCGGGAGACCCAGTACTTC,CSVAGYRETQYF
TRBV25-1,TRBD1,-,TRBJ1-1,TGTGCCAGCAGTGACAGGGGGCGCGGGACTGAAGCTTTCTTT,CASSDRGRGTEAFF
TRBV6-6,TRBD2,-,TRBJ2-3,TGTGCCAGCAGGGGGGAGGGGCACACAGATACGCAGTATTTT,CASRGEGHTDTQYF
TRBV6-5,-,-,TRBJ2-7,TGTGCCAGCAGCCAACCCGACAGTTCCTACGAGCAGTACTTC,CASSQPDSSYEQYF
TRBV29-1,TRBD1,-,TRBJ2-7,TGCAGCGTTGAGTCGGGACAGGGGTTTTCCTACGAGCAGTACTTC,CSVESGQGFSYEQYF
TRBV9,TRBD1,-,TRBJ1-2,TGTGCCAGCAGCCCTGAGACAGGGAGAGATGATAACTATGGCTACACCTTC,CASSPETGRDDNYGYTF
TRBV6-1,-,once,TRBJ1-2,TGTGCCAGCAGTGTGGTAGGGGGGGTTGGCTACACCTTC,CASSVVGGVGYTF
TRBV5-4,TRBD2,-,TRBJ2-1,TGTGCCAGCAGCATCTTAGCGGGGGGCCCGGACAATGAGCAGTTCTTC,CASSILAGGPDNEQFF
TRBV5-1,-,-,TRBJ2-1,TGCGCCAGCAGCTTGGTTACACGGCGGGCCTACAATGAGCAGTTCTTC,CASSLVTRRAYNEQFF
TRBV28,-,once,TRBJ1-5,TGTGCCAGCAGTCTCGGGGGGCCAATAGGTAATCAGCCCCAGCATTTT,CASSLGGPIGNQPQHF
TRBV5-6,-,-,TRBJ1-1,TGTGCCAGCACCTCTACAGGGAACACTGAAGCTTTCTTT,CASTSTGNTEAFF
TRBV12-5,-,-,TRBJ2-3,TGTGCTAGTGGTTCCCAGCGGCGCACAGATACGCAGTATTTT,CASGSQRRTDTQYF
TRBV19,TRBD2,-,TRBJ2-7,TGTGCCAGTAGCCCGGGGAGGGTCCCCCCGGGGGACGAGCAGTACTTC,CASSPGRVPPGDEQYF
TRBV5-3,-,-,TRBJ1-5,TGTGCCAGAAAGACAGTAAGCAATCAGCCCCAGCATTTT,CARKTVSNQPQHF
TRBV5-1,TRBD1,-,TRBJ1-2,TGCGCCAGCTCTGACAGGGGGCTTCGACTGGATGGCTACACCTTC,CASSDRGLRLDGYTF
TRBV28,-,-,TRBJ2-5,TGTGCCAGCAGTTTAGGGGCTCGGCCGCACTTC,CASSLGARPHF
TRBV10-1,-,few,TRBJ1-4,TGCGCCAGCAGCATTAACGGCAGGGTTAATGAAAAACTGTTTTTT,CASSINGRVNEKLFF
TRBV4-1,TRBD2,-,TRBJ2-7,TGCGCCAGCAGCCGTGGGGGGGACTACGAGCAGTACTTC,CASSRGGDYEQYF
TRBV9,-,-,TRBJ2-1,TGTGCCAGCAGCGTAGGAGGAGGTGCTTTCAATGAGCAGTTCTTC,CASSVGGGAFNEQFF
TRBV5-6,-,-,TRBJ1-4,TGTGCCAGCAGCTTAGGGGTAGGAGAAAAACTGTTTTTT,CASSLGVGEKLFF
TRBV9,TRBD2,-,TRBJ2-5,TGTGCCAGCAGCGTGGGCTCTGGGACTACGATAGGGACCCAGTACTTC,CASSVGSGTTIGTQYF
TRBV27,-,-,TRBJ2-7,TGTGCCAGCAGTTTGGTTAGGGGGATGGGGCAGTACTTC,CASSLVRGMGQYF
TRBV6-6,-,-,TRBJ1-5,TGTGCCAGCAGTTACTCGGAGGGTCAACAGCCCCAGCATTTT,CASSYSEGQQPQHF
TRBV5-1,TRBD2,-,TRBJ2-2,TGCGCCAGCAGCTTGGGGACTAGGTACCAAATCCCCTCCGGGGAGCTGTTTTTT,CASSLGTRYQIPSGELFF
TRBV9,TRBD1,once,TRBJ1-2,TGTGCCAGCAGCTTGACAGGGGGCAATAACTATGGCTACACCTTC,CASSLTGGNNYGYTF
TRBV13,-,-,TRBJ2-7,TGTGCCAGCAGCGCAGGGTTTAAGACCTCCGACGAGCAGTACTTC,CASSAGFKTSDEQYF
TRBV9,-,-,TRBJ2-2,TGTGCCAGCAGCTCCCAGAACACCGGGGAGCTGTTTTTT,CASSSQNTGELFF
TRBV12-5,-,-,TRBJ1-1,TGTGCTAGTGTCCTACAGGGCATGAACACTGAAGCTTTCTTT,CASVLQGMNTEAFF
TRBV13,-,-,TRBJ2-5,TGTGCCAGCAGCTTAGGAGAAGCACAGGAGACCCAGTACTTC,CASSLGEAQETQYF
TRBV7-6,TRBD2,-,TRBJ2-1,TGTGCCAGCAGCGCCAGACACGGGGGGGCGATCCCCAGTGAGCAGTTCTTC,CASSARHGGAIPSEQFF